The present T cell receptor (beta chain) was sequenced within a study of T cells in localized non-small cell lung cancer. The CDR3 has 12 residues. Germline CDR1 and CDR2: LGHNT and FRNRAP. Trimming cost V 2 bases and J 2 bases, with 4 bases left between them. The method was immunoSEQ multiplex PCR; TCRdb's version includes in-frame clones alone and lacks a portion of them. The repertoire includes about 1,800 clones, approximately 17% of them detected once, and more than 14% sits in the top ten. This chain connects TRBV12-5 to TRBJ2-7, with D unclear. The TCR sequence derives from a man between 40 and 70 years old with stage II squamous cell lung carcinoma. Source: normal lung tissue next to the tumor, taken before any cancer treatment. The CDR3 DNA is TGTGCTAGTGGTTTGTCCCCCTACGAGCAGTACTTC. Protein: CASGLSPYEQYF.